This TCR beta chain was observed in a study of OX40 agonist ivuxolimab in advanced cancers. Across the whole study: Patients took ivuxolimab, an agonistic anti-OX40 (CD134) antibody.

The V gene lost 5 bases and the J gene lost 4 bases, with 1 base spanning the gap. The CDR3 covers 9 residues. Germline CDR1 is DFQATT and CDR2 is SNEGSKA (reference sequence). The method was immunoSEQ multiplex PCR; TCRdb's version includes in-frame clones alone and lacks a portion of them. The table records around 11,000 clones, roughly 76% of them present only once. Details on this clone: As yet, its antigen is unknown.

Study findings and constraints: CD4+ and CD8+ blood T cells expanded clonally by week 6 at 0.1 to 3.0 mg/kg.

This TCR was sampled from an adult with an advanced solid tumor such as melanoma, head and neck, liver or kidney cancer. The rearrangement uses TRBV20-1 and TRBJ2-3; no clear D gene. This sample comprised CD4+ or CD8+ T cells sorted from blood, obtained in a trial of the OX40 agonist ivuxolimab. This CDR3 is CSAPDTQYF. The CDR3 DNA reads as TGCAGTGCTCCAGATACGCAGTATTTT.